One sample yielded the 20 T cell receptor beta chains listed below, sequenced in a study of shared clonotypes between healthy human individuals (dated by TCRdb to about 2020). Libraries were built with the immunoSEQ multiplex PCR assay. TCRdb's version of the immuneACCESS table is confined to in-frame rearrangements and falls short of the full clone set. An unresolved V gene accounts for under half of the shortfall where checked; the remainder is of unknown origin. The sample table holds millions of clones, of which approximately 94% were seen once. The ten largest account for around 0.14% of the sample. The sample consisted of naive CD4+ T cells sorted from blood. The label giving this sample's cell subset or site can be read as: CD45RA+ positively selected. Receptor source: a man younger than 35 in good health.

The chain joins TRBV28 to TRBJ1-1; D is unresolved. CDR3 size: 15 residues. V lost 2 bases and J lost 6, with 16 bases in between. From germline, CDR1 is MDHEN and CDR2 SYDVKM. The CDR3 reads CASSLPAPQRAEAFF. The DNA of the CDR3 is TGTGCCAGCAGTTTACCGGCTCCCCAGCGGGCTGAAGCTTTCTTT. Filled out from reference TRBV28 and TRBJ1-1, the complete variable domain reads DVKVTQSSRYLVKRTGEKVFLECVQDMDHENMFWYRQDPGLGLRLIYFSYDVKMKEKGDIPEGYSVSREKKERFSLILESASTNQTSMYLCASSLPAPQRAEAFFGQGTRLTVV.

The chain employs TRBV27 and TRBJ2-7, with TRBD1 matching 8 bases. Germline lookup yields CDR1 MNHEY and CDR2 SMNVEV (reference sequence). V lost 7 bases, J lost 3 bases, and 5 bases stayed unmatched. The CDR3 extends over 13 amino acids. DNA for the CDR3: TGTGCCAGCAAACAACAGGGGGGCTACGAGCAGTACTTC. Protein: CASKQQGGYEQYF.

V and J are TRBV7-3 and TRBJ2-1; D might be TRBD1 (6 bases). Germline V gene data show CDR1 as SGHTA and CDR2 as FQGTGA. V lost 5 bases, J lost 6 bases, and 17 bases lay in between. The CDR3 extends over 15 amino acids. This CDR3 reads CASSPTPRGTNEQFF. The CDR3 DNA reads TGTGCCAGCAGCCCAACCCCCAGGGGAACCAATGAGCAGTTCTTC.

Concerning this clone itself: The identical CDR3 is also encoded by other nucleotide sequences in the sample. The chain links TRBV28 to TRBJ1-2; perhaps TRBD1 as D (5 bases). Germline V lookup: CDR1 MDHEN, CDR2 SYDVKM. The CDR3 contains 13 residues. V was trimmed by 4 bases and J by 5 bases, leaving 11 bases between them. CDR3 region: CASSSGTLYGYTF. The CDR3 nucleotides read TGTGCCAGCAGTTCCGGGACTCTTTATGGCTACACCTTC.

The rearrangement joins TRBV10-1 to TRBJ2-2; 7 positions agree with TRBD1. This CDR3 is built from 15 residues. V dropped 5 bases and J dropped 5; count of bases not matched to a gene: 8. The germline CDR1 and CDR2 sequences are WNHNN and SYGVQD (reference sequence). The CDR3 DNA reads TGCGCCAGCAGTCCAGGGACAGCCGTGACCGGGGAGCTGTTTTTT. Protein: CASSPGTAVTGELFF.

The genes are TRBV6-1 and TRBJ1-5, with 11 bases fitting TRBD1. From germline, CDR1 is MNHNS and CDR2 SASEGT. J gave up 6 bases and V 3 bases, and 7 bases lay outside the gene matches. The CDR3 loop spans 16 amino acids. The DNA for the CDR3 is TGTGCCAGCAGTGATCTAGGACAGGGGGCCTCTCAGCCCCAGCATTTT. This gives the protein CASSDLGQGASQPQHF.

This clone showed up just once. The chain links TRBV27 to TRBJ2-5; 8 bases are a match to TRBD2. Germline CDR1 reads MNHEY; CDR2 reads SMNVEV (reference sequence). V lost 6 bases and J lost 5; bases outside the gene matches: 11. The CDR3 has 15 residues. Written as DNA, the CDR3 is TGTGCCAGCAGCTTCGGACTAGCCCCCTGGGAGACCCAGTACTTC. It specifies CASSFGLAPWETQYF.

Of note for this clone: The identical CDR3 is also encoded by other nucleotide sequences in the sample. The chain joins TRBV5-1 to TRBJ2-5; D may be TRBD2 (6 bases). This CDR3 has 14 amino acids. Germline V CDR1 and CDR2: SGHRS, YFSETQ. The V gene lost 0 bases and the J gene lost 3 bases, with 9 bases spanning the gap. In DNA form, the CDR3 reads TGCGCCAGCAGCTTGGACACGGGAGAAGAGACCCAGTACTTC. It encodes CASSLDTGEETQYF.

The genes are TRBV7-2 and TRBJ2-7; 10 bases fit TRBD2. J was trimmed by 5 bases and V by 2 bases; bases with no gene match: 6. The CDR3 consists of 15 residues. From germline, CDR1 is SGHTA and CDR2 FQGNSA. The DNA of the CDR3 is TGTGCCAGCAGCTTACGTAGCGGGAGGTCACACGAGCAGTACTTC. Amino acids: CASSLRSGRSHEQYF.

The V gene is TRBV11-2, the J gene TRBJ1-4, with D unresolved. This CDR3 region has 15 residues. The V end lost 3 bases, the J end lost 0 bases, and 8 bases lay between the germline ends. Germline CDR1 is SGHAT and CDR2 is FQNNGV. In DNA, the CDR3 is TGTGCCAGCAGCTTCGCCAGCGCAACTAATGAAAAACTGTTTTTT. It translates to CASSFASATNEKLFF.

The chain uses TRBV2 and TRBJ1-1, with D unclear. Trimming shortened V by 8 bases and J by 3 bases, and 13 bases separated the two germline ends. Germline V lookup: CDR1 SNHLY, CDR2 FYNNEI. CDR3 length equals 13 residues. The chain's CDR3 is CASLMVVDTEAFF. The CDR3 nucleotides are TGTGCCAGCCTCATGGTCGTAGACACTGAAGCTTTCTTT.

The V gene is TRBV7-2, the J gene TRBJ1-2; D not certain. Germline-derived CDR1 and CDR2 are SGHTA and FQGNSA. V shed 2 bases and J shed 2 bases, with 9 bases lying between them. The CDR3 is made up of 14 amino acids. CDR3 nucleotide sequence: TGTGCCAGCAGCTTACAACAGACCAACTATGGCTACACCTTC. Its translation: CASSLQQTNYGYTF. The full variable domain, rest sourced from reference TRBV7-2 and TRBJ1-2, is GAGVSQSPSNKVTEKGKDVELRCDPISGHTALYWYRQSLGQGLEFLIYFQGNSAPDKSGLPSDRFSAERTGGSVSTLTIQRTQQEDSAVYLCASSLQQTNYGYTFGSGTRLTVV.

Only one count was recorded for this clone. The J gene is TRBJ2-3, the V gene TRBV5-4; either TRBD1 or TRBD2 may fit D (5 bases each). The CDR3 is 15 amino acids. V was trimmed by 5 bases and J by 2 bases, leaving 15 bases between them. CDR1 is SGHNT, CDR2 YYREEE, per germline (reference sequence). The DNA of the CDR3 is TGTGCCAGCAGTCTGGGACCCGTCTTCACAGATACGCAGTATTTT. Translated, it gives CASSLGPVFTDTQYF. Supplemented by reference TRBV5-4 and TRBJ2-3, the full variable domain reads ETGVTQSPTHLIKTRGQQVTLRCSSQSGHNTVSWYQQALGQGPQFIFQYYREEENGRGNFPPRFSGLQFPNYSSELNVNALELDDSALYLCASSLGPVFTDTQYFGPGTRLTVL.

The J gene is TRBJ1-6, the V gene TRBV6-1; TRBD1 might be the D (5 bases). Per the germline V gene, CDR1 is MNHNS and CDR2 is SASEGT. Trimming shortened V by 2 bases and J by 5 bases, and 13 bases separated the two germline ends. The CDR3 sequence is 16 residues long. The CDR3 is CASSEQGRGNNSPLHF. The CDR3 nucleotides are TGTGCCAGCAGTGAACAGGGCAGAGGGAATAATTCACCCCTCCACTTT.

The chain combines TRBV15 with TRBJ1-5, with D perhaps TRBD1 (6 bases). This CDR3 is built from 18 residues. Trimming cost V 1 base and J 0 bases, with 16 bases left between them. Germline-derived CDR1 and CDR2 are LNHNV and YYDKDF (reference sequence). The chain's CDR3 is CATSRGRGADSSNQPQHF. The DNA of the CDR3 is TGTGCCACCAGCAGAGGGCGAGGGGCGGACAGTAGCAATCAGCCCCAGCATTTT.

A remark on this clone: At one boundary the junction diverges from the germline segment, which might be a read error. The rearrangement links TRBV5-1 to TRBJ1-5, with D possibly being TRBD1 (5 bases). The CDR3 has 14 residues. Germline V gene data show CDR1 as SGHRS and CDR2 as YFSETQ. CDR3 nucleotide sequence: TGCGCCAGCGGCTTGGGGGACAGCAATCAGCCCCAGCATTTT. Translated, it gives CASGLGDSNQPQHF. The variable domain in full, completed from reference TRBV5-1 and TRBJ1-5, reads KAGVTQTPRYLIKTRGQQVTLSCSPISGHRSVSWYQQTPGQGLQFLFEYFSETQRNKGNFPGRFSGRQFSNSRSEMNVSTLELGDSALYLCASGLGDSNQPQHFGDGTRLSIL.

The chain combines TRBV10-3 with TRBJ1-2, with D uncertain. The V gene lost 0 bases and the J gene lost 8 bases, with 13 bases spanning the gap. Germline CDR1 ENHRY, CDR2 SYGVKD. This CDR3 region has 14 residues. CDR3 protein: CAISESTTGTGYTF. CDR3 sequence (DNA): TGTGCCATCAGTGAGTCGACTACGGGAACGGGCTACACCTTC.

This clone showed up just a few times. The rearrangement links TRBV9 to TRBJ1-5, with unresolved D. Germline CDR1 reads SGDLS; CDR2 reads YYNGEE. The germline V and J ends were trimmed by 0 bases and 3 bases, with 4 bases remaining between them. The CDR3 is 13 amino acids. For the CDR3, the DNA is TGTGCCAGCAGCGTAGATCACAATCAGCCCCAGCATTTT. Translating it yields CASSVDHNQPQHF.

This chain uses TRBV14 with TRBJ2-7; D unresolved. Trimming shortened V by 0 bases and J by 0 bases, and 9 bases separated the two germline ends. The CDR3 has 15 residues. Germline V lookup: CDR1 SGHDN, CDR2 FVKESK. CDR3 loop: CASSQEPAFSYEQYF. The CDR3 nucleotides are TGTGCCAGCAGCCAAGAACCAGCCTTCTCCTACGAGCAGTACTTC.

V gene TRBV6-5 combines with J gene TRBJ1-6; TRBD1 matches at 8 bases. CDR3 length equals 16 residues. Unmatched junction bases numbered 7, after V lost 2 bases and J lost 7 bases. Germline loops: CDR1 MNHEY, CDR2 SVGAGI. The CDR3 loop is CASSYLGQGGNSPLHF. Here the CDR3 DNA reads TGTGCCAGCAGTTACCTTGGACAGGGAGGCAATTCACCCCTCCACTTT.